The clone carrying this TCR beta chain was seen a single time. Its target is unknown. The data were taken from a study of CD8 T cells in Susac syndrome. General study findings and limits: Susac-specific public clones numbered about 15 in total CD8+ repertoires (and five in CD8+ TEMRA repertoires). The authors acknowledged that their TCR sequencing and HLA analysis involved a relatively small number of individuals.

Negative isolation yielded CD8+ and CD4+ T cells; FACS enriched TEMRA cells. Reverse transcription used roughly 0.5 to 1 ug RNA and random hexamers. The TCR beta CDR3 was amplified by immunoSEQ multiplex PCR across 54 Vbeta, 13 Jbeta. TCRdb reprocessed the immunoSEQ multiplex PCR reads via MiXCR and lists one record per CDR3 protein. The data contain fewer than 90,000 distinct CDR3 sequences, 94% of them singletons. Germline lookup yields CDR1 GTSNPN and CDR2 SVGIG (reference sequence). Trimming removed 1 base from V and 7 bases from J, with 10 bases in between. The CDR3 covers 12 residues. This sequence originates from a human donor with Susac syndrome. Sequencing was carried out using CD8+ T cells from PBMCs. The chain is built from TRBV30 and TRBJ1-2; no firm D call. CDR3 loop: CAWSAPPIGYTF. CDR3 DNA: TGTGCCTGGAGTGCCCCTCCTATTGGCTACACCTTC.